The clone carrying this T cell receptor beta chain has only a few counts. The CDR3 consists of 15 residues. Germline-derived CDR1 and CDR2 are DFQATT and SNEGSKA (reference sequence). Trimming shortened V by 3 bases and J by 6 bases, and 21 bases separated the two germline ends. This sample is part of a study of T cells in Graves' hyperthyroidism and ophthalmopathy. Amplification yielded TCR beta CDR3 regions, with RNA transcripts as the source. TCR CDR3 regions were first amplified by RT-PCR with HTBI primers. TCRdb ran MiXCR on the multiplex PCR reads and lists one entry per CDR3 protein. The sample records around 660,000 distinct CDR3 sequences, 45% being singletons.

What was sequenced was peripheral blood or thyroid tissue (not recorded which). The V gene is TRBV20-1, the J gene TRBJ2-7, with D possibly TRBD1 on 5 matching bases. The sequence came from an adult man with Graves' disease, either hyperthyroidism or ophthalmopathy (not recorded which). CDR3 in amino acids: CSASLRGHKSLEQYF. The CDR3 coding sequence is TGCAGTGCTAGTTTGCGCGGACACAAGAGCCTCGAGCAGTACTTC.